Sequencing of this T cell receptor beta chain was carried out in a study of blood T cell repertoires in COVID-19. The authors' processing: Reference gene primers were amplified, and this amplification served to estimate nucleated cell counts. Data came from immunoSEQ multiplex PCR; TCRdb stores just in-frame clones and leaves some out. The D gene and trimming were derived from the DNA, and the V and J assignments and clone size from that table. The sample yields about 38,000 clones, around 80% seen once. V shed 1 base, J shed 3 bases, and the junction held 9 bases outside the gene matches. The germline CDR1 and CDR2 sequences are SGHVS and FNYEAQ. The CDR3 has 16 amino acids.

The sample was peripheral blood. This TCR derives from a man in his sixties with COVID-19, enrolled during active disease. The chain links TRBV7-6 to TRBJ2-7; TRBD1 matches 7 bases. This chain's CDR3 is CASSLGLRDRDYEQYF. The CDR3 region has the DNA TGTGCCAGCAGCTTAGGGCTCCGGGACAGAGACTACGAGCAGTACTTC.